The rows below give T cell receptor beta chains drawn from one sample of a study of human T cells and chemical hapten exposure. TCRdb passed the RACE reads through MiXCR, listing each CDR3 protein once. The sample lists roughly 80,000 distinct CDR3 sequences, less than 15% occurring once. The sample was whole blood, taken in connection with sensitization to the hapten diphenylcyclopropenone (DPC). The receptor set was obtained from a woman in her fifties or sixties with alopecia areata. Some clones in this sample may be carry-over from other donors' samples. CDR3s include the opening cysteine and the closing phenylalanine or tryptophan.

v_call,cdr3_aa
TRBV29-1,CSVGHPTGGTNYGYTF
TRBV11-2,CASSPSPEGYNEQFF
TRBV19,CASRTGGPSGNQPQHF
TRBV2,CASSGLGGSETQYF
TRBV20-1,CSAKDRGSDSPLHF
TRBV7-9,CASGFDRATNEKLFF
TRBV18,CASSPTSSGSSYEQYF
TRBV5-1,CASSLDASRANVLTF
TRBV9,CASSVEDSHIQYF
TRBV7-9,CASSLDLAQETQYF
TRBV2,CASSVRDRENYEQYF
TRBV7-4,CASTFEGSGEPSYEQYF
TRBV27,CASKRGSFSGNTIYF
TRBV30,CAWSVLRSYEQYF
TRBV11-2,CASSPERSSYEQYF
TRBV5-5,CASSSAPSGRSYEQYF
TRBV12-3/TRBV12-4,CASRHRRTGRNNSPLHF